The rows below give T cell receptor beta chains drawn from one sample of a study of vaccination and CD4 T cells after COVID-19. These receptors' antigens are unknown. Using its own MiXCR run on the PCR reads, TCRdb lists one record per CDR3 protein. The sample lists tens of thousands of distinct CDR3 sequences; approximately 38% were seen once. The material sequenced was CD4+ T cells from blood, cultured in vitro, taken about 7 months after SARS-CoV-2 vaccination. These receptors were obtained from a human donor who had recovered from COVID-19. Each CDR3 is given with its conserved first and last residue. Each record gives: J gene, clone size, D gene, V gene, CDR3 DNA, CDR3 protein. D genes are given only for firm matches. A row's size may be missing; if present it is once, few, many or a size class.

>TRBJ2-7|.|TRBD2|TRBV20-1
TGCAGTGCTAGAGGACAGGGAGGGCTAGCGGGAGACCTGGGCGAGCAGTACTTC
CSARGQGGLAGDLGEQYF
>TRBJ2-1|.|TRBD2|TRBV7-2
TGTGCCAGCGGGACTAGCGGGAGGTCTGAGCAGTTCTTC
CASGTSGRSEQFF
>TRBJ1-5|few|TRBD1|TRBV20-1
TGCAGTGCTTGGACAGGGGATCAGCCCCAGCATTTT
CSAWTGDQPQHF
>TRBJ2-7|.|.|TRBV6-1
TGTGCCAGCACCAGTATAGTGAGCTCCTACGAGCAGTACTTC
CASTSIVSSYEQYF
>TRBJ1-6|.|.|TRBV20-1
TGCAGTGCTAGGGCCGGGACCTTTAATTCACCCCTCCACTTT
CSARAGTFNSPLHF
>TRBJ2-7|few|.|TRBV7-2
TGTGCCAGCAGCTTAGGGCCGGGGATGTCCTACGAGCAGTACTTC
CASSLGPGMSYEQYF
>TRBJ1-2|.|.|TRBV10-3
TGTGCCATCAAGGGGGGCGGCTACACCTTC
CAIKGGGYTF
>TRBJ1-5|few|.|TRBV6-5
TGTGCCAGCAGTTCACAGGACAATCAGCCCCAGCATTTT
CASSSQDNQPQHF
>TRBJ2-7|.|.|TRBV20-1
TGCAGTGCTAGAGTAAGCGGGCCCTACGAGCAGTACTTC
CSARVSGPYEQYF
>TRBJ2-5|.|TRBD1|TRBV5-4
TGTGCCAGCAGCAACGGACAGGGGCACCAAGAGACCCAGTACTTC
CASSNGQGHQETQYF
>TRBJ2-5|.|TRBD2|TRBV11-3
TGTGCCAGCAGCTTAGGGTTCTTAGCGGGAGGCGAGGAGACCCAGTACTTC
CASSLGFLAGGEETQYF
>TRBJ2-3|.|TRBD2|TRBV7-2
TGTGCCAGCAGCCCCTTTGGGAGGGCCAGGCGCACAGATACGCAGTATTTT
CASSPFGRARRTDTQYF
>TRBJ2-3|.|.|TRBV2
TGTGCGAGCAAGGAGACCCCTCCATCAGATACGCAGTATTTT
CASKETPPSDTQYF
>TRBJ2-5|.|.|TRBV6-1
TGTGCCAGCAGTAGAGGACAACTGTACCAAGAGACCCAGTACTTC
CASSRGQLYQETQYF
>TRBJ2-1|.|.|TRBV6-1
TGTGCCAGCAGCCGATCTCGTTACAATGAGCAGTTCTTC
CASSRSRYNEQFF
>TRBJ1-1|few|TRBD1|TRBV24-1
TGTGCCACCAGCCCGGGACAGGACGATGTTGAAGCTTTCTTT
CATSPGQDDVEAFF
>TRBJ2-1|.|.|TRBV6-1
TGTGCCAGCAGTCGGGGCGGGCGGCTAACTAACAATGAGCAGTTCTTC
CASSRGGRLTNNEQFF
>TRBJ2-3|.|TRBD2|TRBV19
TGTGCCAGTAGTATAGGGCTAGCGGGACGTGCAGATACGCAGTATTTT
CASSIGLAGRADTQYF
>TRBJ2-7|.|TRBD1|TRBV6-2/TRBV6-3
TGTGCCAGCAGTTCACCCACCGGGACAGGGAACTACGAGCAGTACTTC
CASSSPTGTGNYEQYF
>TRBJ1-2|few|.|TRBV20-1
TGCAGTGCCTATACAGGTGGCTATGGCTACACCTTC
CSAYTGGYGYTF
>TRBJ2-7|.|.|TRBV6-5
TGTGCCAGCAGTTACTCGAGGGCGGGAAGGGGCGAGCAGTACTTC
CASSYSRAGRGEQYF
>TRBJ1-2|few|.|TRBV7-2
TGTGCCAGCAGCTTAATTCAGGGCTATGGCTACACCTTC
CASSLIQGYGYTF
>TRBJ2-7|few|TRBD2|TRBV6-1
TGTGCCAGCAGTCAACCGGGACTAGCGGGTTACGAGCAGTACTTC
CASSQPGLAGYEQYF
>TRBJ2-3|.|.|TRBV28
TGTGCCAGCACCACCACGCCCGGCACAGATACGCAGTATTTT
CASTTTPGTDTQYF
>TRBJ2-2|.|.|TRBV15
TGTGCCACCAGCAGAGATTTGGCGGGACGACGGAACACCGGGGAGCTGTTTTTT
CATSRDLAGRRNTGELFF
>TRBJ2-7|.|TRBD2|TRBV19
TGTGCCAGTAGTCCCGGGACTAGCGGGAGGGCCGGTTCCTACGAGCAGTACTTC
CASSPGTSGRAGSYEQYF
>TRBJ2-3|.|TRBD2|TRBV6-1
TGTGCCAGCAGTACTAGCGGCCTCACAGATACGCAGTATTTT
CASSTSGLTDTQYF
>TRBJ2-7|.|.|TRBV7-9
TGTGCCAGCAGCTCCCGGGCCCCAATTTGGTACTTC
CASSSRAPIWYF
>TRBJ1-2|few|TRBD1|TRBV15
TGTGCCACCAGTAATAGGGACAGGTACGGCTACACCTTC
CATSNRDRYGYTF
>TRBJ1-1|.|.|TRBV20-1
TGCAGTGCTAGCCCCCCGGGGAGAAACACTGAAGCTTTCTTT
CSASPPGRNTEAFF
>TRBJ2-7|.|.|TRBV20-1
TGCAGTGCTAGTCGGGGCGAGGACTACGAGCAGTACTTC
CSASRGEDYEQYF
>TRBJ1-1|.|.|TRBV20-1
TGCAGTGCTAGGAGGGATACGAACACTGAAGCTTTCTTT
CSARRDTNTEAFF
>TRBJ2-5|medium-sized|TRBD2|TRBV20-1
TGCAGTGCTAGTGCTAGCGGGACTTTCGAGACCCAGTACTTC
CSASASGTFETQYF
>TRBJ1-2|few|.|TRBV20-1
TGCAGTGCTAGTTTGACGGGGACTAACTATGGCTACACCTTC
CSASLTGTNYGYTF
>TRBJ2-5|.|.|TRBV30
TGTGCCTGGAACCAGGGGAGCCAAGAGACCCAGTACTTC
CAWNQGSQETQYF
>TRBJ2-5|.|.|TRBV24-1
TGTGCCACCAGTGGCTCTGCGGACTACCAAGAGACCCAGTACTTC
CATSGSADYQETQYF
>TRBJ1-2|few|.|TRBV24-1
TGTGCCACCAGTGAGGGACCGTTCTATGGCTACACCTTC
CATSEGPFYGYTF
>TRBJ2-7|.|.|TRBV15
TGTGCCACCAGCAGAGATGGCAGCTCCTACGAGCAGTACTTC
CATSRDGSSYEQYF
>TRBJ1-3|.|TRBD1|TRBV7-8
TGTGCCAGCAGCTACAACAGGGGACTGAACACCATATATTTT
CASSYNRGLNTIYF
>TRBJ2-5|.|.|TRBV28
TGTGCCAGCAGTTTTCCCCTACAAGAGACCCAGTACTTC
CASSFPLQETQYF
>TRBJ2-7|.|.|TRBV7-2
TGTGCCAGCAGCTTACAAGGGAACGAGCAGTACTTC
CASSLQGNEQYF
>TRBJ1-1|few|.|TRBV6-5
TGTGCCAGCAGTTACCTCTGGGGAGACCGTTCAGCTTTCTTT
CASSYLWGDRSAFF
>TRBJ2-1|few|.|TRBV12-1
TGTGCCAGCAGACAGGGCTACAATGAGCAGTTCTTC
CASRQGYNEQFF
>TRBJ1-2|few|TRBD1|TRBV27
TGTGCCACAATGGGGACAGGGGCCTATGGCTACACCTTC
CATMGTGAYGYTF
>TRBJ1-1|few|.|TRBV15
TGTGCCACCAGCAGAGACAGGAACACTGAAGCTTTCTTT
CATSRDRNTEAFF
>TRBJ2-7|.|TRBD2|TRBV7-9
TGTGCCAGCAGCCGCGGATTCGCGACTAGCGGGGGGACCTACGAGCAGTACTTC
CASSRGFATSGGTYEQYF
>TRBJ1-2|few|TRBD1|TRBV6-1
TGTGCCAGCAGTCTGACAGGGGGAGTTAACTATGGCTACACCTTC
CASSLTGGVNYGYTF
>TRBJ2-5|.|.|TRBV5-4
TGTGCCAGCAGCATAGGACGGACCCAAGAGACCCAGTACTTC
CASSIGRTQETQYF
>TRBJ2-7|few|.|TRBV6-5
TGTGCCAGCAGTTACTCGGAGTACTCCTACGAGCAGTACTTC
CASSYSEYSYEQYF